Here is one T cell receptor (beta chain) with its context. Its specificity is unknown. This sample also contains other DNA sequences that code for the same CDR3. This CDR3 region has 15 residues. V shed 0 bases, J shed 0 bases, and the junction held 2 bases outside the gene matches. Germline-derived CDR1 and CDR2 are GTSNPN and SVGIG (reference sequence). TCRdb's table, derived via immunoSEQ multiplex PCR, lists solely in-frame clones and lacks some. The sample yields 35,000 or so clones, around 85% seen once. The data belong to a study of a mutant IDH1 vaccine in newly diagnosed glioma. About the study: Sex distribution of treated patients was roughly 62% male and approximately 38% female; mean age was around 40 years.

Documented time point: week 5, during vaccination. Doses consisted of 300 ug of mutant IDH1 20-mer peptide each, paired with topical imiquimod. This clonotype originated in a man aged 25-45 years with glioma. The V gene is TRBV30, the J gene TRBJ2-1; 7 bases align to TRBD2. Source: PBMCs, taken from a glioma patient whose treatment included an IDH1 peptide vaccine. The CDR3 nucleotides are TGTGCCTGGAGTGTAGGCGGGAGCTCCTACAATGAGCAGTTCTTC. Translation gives CAWSVGGSSYNEQFF.